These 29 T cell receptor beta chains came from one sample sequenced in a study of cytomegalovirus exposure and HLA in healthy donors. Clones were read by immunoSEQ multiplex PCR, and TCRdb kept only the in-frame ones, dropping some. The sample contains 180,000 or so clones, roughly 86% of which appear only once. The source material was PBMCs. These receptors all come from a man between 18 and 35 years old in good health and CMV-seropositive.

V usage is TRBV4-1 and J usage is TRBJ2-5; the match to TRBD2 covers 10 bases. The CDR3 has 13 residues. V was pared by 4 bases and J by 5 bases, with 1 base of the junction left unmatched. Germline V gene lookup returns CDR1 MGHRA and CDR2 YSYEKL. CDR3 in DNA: TGCGCCAGCAGCCCGGGACTAGCGGAGACCCAGTACTTC. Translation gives CASSPGLAETQYF.

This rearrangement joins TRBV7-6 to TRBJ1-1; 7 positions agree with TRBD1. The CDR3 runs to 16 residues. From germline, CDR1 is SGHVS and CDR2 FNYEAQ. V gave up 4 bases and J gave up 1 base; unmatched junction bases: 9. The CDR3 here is CASSSYSGTENTEAFF. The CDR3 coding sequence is TGTGCCAGCAGCTCCTACTCCGGGACAGAGAACACTGAAGCTTTCTTT. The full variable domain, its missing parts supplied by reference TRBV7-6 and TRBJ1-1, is GAGVSQSPRYKVTKRGQDVALRCDPISGHVSLYWYRQALGQGPEFLTYFNYEAQQDKSGLPNDRFSAERPEGSISTLTIQRTEQRDSAMYRCASSSYSGTENTEAFFGQGTRLTVV.

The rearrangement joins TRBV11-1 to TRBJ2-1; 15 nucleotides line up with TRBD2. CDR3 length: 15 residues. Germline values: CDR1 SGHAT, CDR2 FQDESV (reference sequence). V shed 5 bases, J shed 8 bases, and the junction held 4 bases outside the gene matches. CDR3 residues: CASSAGLAGGHEQFF. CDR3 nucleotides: TGTGCCAGCAGCGCCGGACTAGCGGGGGGGCATGAGCAGTTCTTC.

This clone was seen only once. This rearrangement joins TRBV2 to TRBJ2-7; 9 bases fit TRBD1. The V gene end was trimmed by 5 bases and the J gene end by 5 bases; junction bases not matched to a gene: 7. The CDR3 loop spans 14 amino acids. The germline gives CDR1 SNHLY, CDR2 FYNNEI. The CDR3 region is CASSTGQGVNEQYF. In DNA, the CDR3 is TGTGCCAGCAGTACGGGACAGGGAGTCAACGAGCAGTACTTC.

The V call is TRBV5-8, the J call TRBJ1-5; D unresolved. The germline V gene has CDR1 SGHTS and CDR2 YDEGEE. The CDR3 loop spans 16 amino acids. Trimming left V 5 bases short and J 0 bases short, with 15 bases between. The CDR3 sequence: CASRTRSSHSNQPQHF. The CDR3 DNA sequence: TGTGCCAGCAGGACCAGGTCCTCACATAGCAATCAGCCCCAGCATTTT.

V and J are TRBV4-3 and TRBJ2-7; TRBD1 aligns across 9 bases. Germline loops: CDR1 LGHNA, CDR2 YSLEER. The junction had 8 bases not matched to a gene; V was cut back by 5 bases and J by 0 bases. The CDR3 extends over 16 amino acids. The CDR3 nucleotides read TGCGCCAGCAGCTCCAGACAGGGGGTGAGCTCCTACGAGCAGTACTTC. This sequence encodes CASSSRQGVSSYEQYF.

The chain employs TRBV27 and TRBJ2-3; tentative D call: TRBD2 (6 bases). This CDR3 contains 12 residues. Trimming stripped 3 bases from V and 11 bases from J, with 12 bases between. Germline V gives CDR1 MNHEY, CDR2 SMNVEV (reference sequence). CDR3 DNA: TGTGCCAGCAGTTTTCCGGGGGACCGGCAGTATTTT. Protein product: CASSFPGDRQYF.

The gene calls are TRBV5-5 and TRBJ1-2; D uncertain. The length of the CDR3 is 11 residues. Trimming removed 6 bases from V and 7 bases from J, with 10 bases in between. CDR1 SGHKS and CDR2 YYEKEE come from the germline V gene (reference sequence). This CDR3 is CASMEGGGYTF. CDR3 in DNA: TGTGCCAGCATGGAGGGCGGTGGCTACACCTTC.

CDR3 nucleotide sequence: TGTGCCAGCAAGCAGGGGGCAAATTCCGGGGAGCTGTTTTTT. This gives the protein CASKQGANSGELFF. The V and J genes are TRBV2 and TRBJ2-2; TRBD1 agrees at 8 bases. V shed 7 bases, J shed 6 bases, and the junction held 7 bases outside the gene matches. In germline, CDR1 is SNHLY, CDR2 FYNNEI. CDR3 size: 14 residues.

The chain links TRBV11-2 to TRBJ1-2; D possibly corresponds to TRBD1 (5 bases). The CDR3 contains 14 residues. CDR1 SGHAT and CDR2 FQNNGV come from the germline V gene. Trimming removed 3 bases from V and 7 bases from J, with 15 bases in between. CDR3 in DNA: TGTGCCAGCAGCTTCGGGACTGGCTCACGTGGCTACACCTTC. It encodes CASSFGTGSRGYTF.

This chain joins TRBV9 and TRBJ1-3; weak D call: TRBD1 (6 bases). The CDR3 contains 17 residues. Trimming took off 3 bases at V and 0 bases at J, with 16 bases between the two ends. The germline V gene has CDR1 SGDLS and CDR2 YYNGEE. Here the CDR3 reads CASSAGGGQDSGNTIYF. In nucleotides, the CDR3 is TGTGCCAGCAGCGCGGGGGGCGGACAAGACTCTGGAAACACCATATATTTT.

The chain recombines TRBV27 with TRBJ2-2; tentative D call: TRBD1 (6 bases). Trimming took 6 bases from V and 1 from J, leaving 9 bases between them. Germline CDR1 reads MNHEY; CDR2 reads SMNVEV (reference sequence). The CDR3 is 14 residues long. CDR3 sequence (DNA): TGTGCCAGCAGAGGACAGATGAACACCGGGGAGCTGTTTTTT. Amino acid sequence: CASRGQMNTGELFF.

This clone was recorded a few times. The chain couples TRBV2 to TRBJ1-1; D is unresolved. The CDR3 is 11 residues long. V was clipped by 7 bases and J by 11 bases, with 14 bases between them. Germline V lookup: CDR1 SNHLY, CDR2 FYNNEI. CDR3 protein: CASIVGLGAFF. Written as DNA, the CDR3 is TGTGCCAGCATTGTCGGCCTCGGGGCTTTCTTT.

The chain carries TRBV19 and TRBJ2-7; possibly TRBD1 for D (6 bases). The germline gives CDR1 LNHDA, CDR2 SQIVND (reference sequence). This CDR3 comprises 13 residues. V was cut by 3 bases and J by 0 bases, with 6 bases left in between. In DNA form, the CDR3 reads TGTGCCAGTAGTATGACAGGCTCCTACGAGCAGTACTTC. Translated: CASSMTGSYEQYF.

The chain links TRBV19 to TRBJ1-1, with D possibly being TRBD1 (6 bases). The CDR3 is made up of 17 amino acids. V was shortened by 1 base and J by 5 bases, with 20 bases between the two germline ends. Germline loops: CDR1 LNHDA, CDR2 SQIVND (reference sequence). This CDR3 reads CASSIVGTGRFITEAFF. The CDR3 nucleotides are TGTGCCAGTAGTATAGTAGGTACAGGGCGATTTATAACTGAAGCTTTCTTT.

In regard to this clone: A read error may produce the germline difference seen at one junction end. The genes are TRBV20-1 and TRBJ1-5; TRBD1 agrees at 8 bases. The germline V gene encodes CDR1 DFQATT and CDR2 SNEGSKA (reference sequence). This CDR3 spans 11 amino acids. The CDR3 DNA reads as TGCAGTGCTACCCTTGGACAGGGCCTCTATTTT. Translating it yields CSATLGQGLYF.

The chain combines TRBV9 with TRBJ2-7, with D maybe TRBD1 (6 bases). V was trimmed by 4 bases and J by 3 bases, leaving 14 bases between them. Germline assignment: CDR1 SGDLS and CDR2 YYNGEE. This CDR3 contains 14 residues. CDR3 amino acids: CASSLEQGNYEQYF. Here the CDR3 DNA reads TGTGCCAGCAGCTTAGAACAGGGCAACTACGAGCAGTACTTC.

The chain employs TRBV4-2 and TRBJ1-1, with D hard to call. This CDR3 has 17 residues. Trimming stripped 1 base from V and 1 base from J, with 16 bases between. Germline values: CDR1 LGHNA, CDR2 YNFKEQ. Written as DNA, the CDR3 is TGTGCCAGCAGCCAAGGTTTTGAAGGACGGGGGAACACTGAAGCTTTCTTT. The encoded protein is CASSQGFEGRGNTEAFF.

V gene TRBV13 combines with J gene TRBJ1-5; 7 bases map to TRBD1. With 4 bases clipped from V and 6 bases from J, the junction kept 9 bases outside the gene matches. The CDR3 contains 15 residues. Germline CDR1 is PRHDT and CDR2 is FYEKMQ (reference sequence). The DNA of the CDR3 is TGTGCCAGCAGCTCCGAAGCAGGGGGTACTCAGCCCCAGCATTTT. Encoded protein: CASSSEAGGTQPQHF.

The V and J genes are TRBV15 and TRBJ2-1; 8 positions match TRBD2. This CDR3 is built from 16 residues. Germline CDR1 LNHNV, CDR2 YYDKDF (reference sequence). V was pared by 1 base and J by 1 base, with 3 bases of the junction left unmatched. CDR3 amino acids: CATSRGASGSYNEQFF. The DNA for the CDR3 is TGTGCCACCAGCAGAGGGGCTAGCGGGTCCTACAATGAGCAGTTCTTC.

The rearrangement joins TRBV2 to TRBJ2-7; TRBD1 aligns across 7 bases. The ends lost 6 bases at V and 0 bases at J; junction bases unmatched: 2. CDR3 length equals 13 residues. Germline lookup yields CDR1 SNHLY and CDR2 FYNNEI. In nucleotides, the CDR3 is TGTGCCAGCAGCGGACAGGACTCCTACGAGCAGTACTTC. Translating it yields CASSGQDSYEQYF.

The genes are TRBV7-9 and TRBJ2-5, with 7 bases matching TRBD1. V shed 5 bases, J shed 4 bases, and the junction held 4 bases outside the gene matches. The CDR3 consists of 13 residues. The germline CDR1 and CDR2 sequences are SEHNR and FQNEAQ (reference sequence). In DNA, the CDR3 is TGTGCCAGCAGCCATGGGACAGCAGAGACCCAGTACTTC. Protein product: CASSHGTAETQYF.

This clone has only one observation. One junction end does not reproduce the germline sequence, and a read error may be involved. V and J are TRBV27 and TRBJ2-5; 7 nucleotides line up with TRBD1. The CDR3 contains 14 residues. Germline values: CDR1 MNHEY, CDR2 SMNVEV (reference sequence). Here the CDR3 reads CASSLSSGGETQYF. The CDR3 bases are TGTGCCAGCAGTTTATCGTCAGGGGGAGAGACCCAATACTTC.

The CDR3 here is CASSLGAFNEQFF. For the CDR3, the DNA is TGTGCCAGCAGTTTAGGGGCTTTCAATGAGCAGTTCTTC. This chain links TRBV28 with TRBJ2-1; D perhaps matches TRBD1 (5 bases). This CDR3 is 13 amino acids long. Trimming shortened V by 2 bases and J by 6 bases, and 8 bases separated the two germline ends. The germline CDR1 and CDR2 sequences are MDHEN and SYDVKM.

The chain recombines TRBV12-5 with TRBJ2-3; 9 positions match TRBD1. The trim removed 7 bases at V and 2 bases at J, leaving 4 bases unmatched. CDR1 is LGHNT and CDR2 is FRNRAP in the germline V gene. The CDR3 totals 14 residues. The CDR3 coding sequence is TGTGCTAGTGCTAGGGACAGGGCCACAGATACGCAGTATTTT. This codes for CASARDRATDTQYF.

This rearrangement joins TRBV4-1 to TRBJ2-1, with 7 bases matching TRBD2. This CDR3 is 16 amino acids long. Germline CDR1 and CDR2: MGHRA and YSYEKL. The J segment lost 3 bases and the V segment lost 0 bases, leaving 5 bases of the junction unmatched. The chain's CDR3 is CASSQELGGSYNEQFF. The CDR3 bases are TGCGCCAGCAGCCAAGAACTCGGCGGGAGCTACAATGAGCAGTTCTTC.

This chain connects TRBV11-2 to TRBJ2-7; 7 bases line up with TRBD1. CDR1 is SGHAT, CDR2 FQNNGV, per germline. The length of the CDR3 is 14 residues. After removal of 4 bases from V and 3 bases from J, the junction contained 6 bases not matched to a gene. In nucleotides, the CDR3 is TGTGCCAGCAGCTCTTTACAGGGGAACTACGAGCAGTACTTC. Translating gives CASSSLQGNYEQYF.

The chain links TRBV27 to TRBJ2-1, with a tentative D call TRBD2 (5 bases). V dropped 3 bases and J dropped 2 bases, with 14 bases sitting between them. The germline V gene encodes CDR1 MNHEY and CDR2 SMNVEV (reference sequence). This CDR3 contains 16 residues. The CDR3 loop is CASSFAGGSPYNEQFF. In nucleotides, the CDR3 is TGTGCCAGCAGTTTTGCAGGAGGATCCCCCTACAATGAGCAGTTCTTC.

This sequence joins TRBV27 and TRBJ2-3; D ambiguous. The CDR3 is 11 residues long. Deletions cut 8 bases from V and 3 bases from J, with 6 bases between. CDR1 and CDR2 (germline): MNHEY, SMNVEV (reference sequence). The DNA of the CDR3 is TGTGCCAGCGGCAAGACAGATACGCAGTATTTT. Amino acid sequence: CASGKTDTQYF.